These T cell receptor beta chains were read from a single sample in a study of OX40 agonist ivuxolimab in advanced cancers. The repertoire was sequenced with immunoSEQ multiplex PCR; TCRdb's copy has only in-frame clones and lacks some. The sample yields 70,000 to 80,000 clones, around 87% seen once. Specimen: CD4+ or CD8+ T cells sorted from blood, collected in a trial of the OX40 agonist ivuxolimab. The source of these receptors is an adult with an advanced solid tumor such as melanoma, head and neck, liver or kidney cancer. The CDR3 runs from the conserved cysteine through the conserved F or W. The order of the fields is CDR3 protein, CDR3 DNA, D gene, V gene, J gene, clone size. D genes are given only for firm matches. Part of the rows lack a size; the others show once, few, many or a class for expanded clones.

CDR3aa: CASRHARSRSTDTQYF
CDR3nt: TGTGCAAGTCGCCATGCCCGGAGTCGCAGCACAGATACGCAGTATTTT
d_gene: NA
v_gene: TRBV12-2
j_gene: TRBJ2-3
abundance: NA

CDR3aa: CASSWDSSGANVLTF
CDR3nt: TGCGCCAGCAGCTGGGACAGCTCTGGGGCCAACGTCCTGACTTTC
d_gene: TRBD1
v_gene: TRBV5-1
j_gene: TRBJ2-6
abundance: NA

CDR3aa: CASSLEGGWGNQPQHF
CDR3nt: TGCGCCAGCAGCTTGGAGGGGGGCTGGGGCAATCAGCCCCAGCATTTT
d_gene: NA
v_gene: TRBV5-1
j_gene: TRBJ1-5
abundance: NA

CDR3aa: CASSPAAYEQYF
CDR3nt: TGTGCCAGCTCACCAGCTGCCTACGAGCAGTACTTC
d_gene: NA
v_gene: TRBV18
j_gene: TRBJ2-7
abundance: NA

CDR3aa: CASSPKQGLSNQPQHF
CDR3nt: TGTGCCAGCAGTCCTAAACAGGGGCTCAGCAATCAGCCCCAGCATTTT
d_gene: TRBD1
v_gene: TRBV27
j_gene: TRBJ1-5
abundance: NA

CDR3aa: CASSQRPGQGNGYTF
CDR3nt: TGTGCCAGCAGCCAGAGACCGGGACAGGGAAATGGCTACACCTTC
d_gene: TRBD1
v_gene: TRBV5-4
j_gene: TRBJ1-2
abundance: NA

CDR3aa: CASSRIRVTEAFF
CDR3nt: TGTGCCAGCAGCCGCATCAGGGTTACTGAAGCTTTCTTT
d_gene: NA
v_gene: TRBV14
j_gene: TRBJ1-1
abundance: few

CDR3aa: CSVEDRRQLLHQPQHF
CDR3nt: TGCAGCGTTGAAGATCGTAGGCAGCTCCTTCATCAGCCCCAGCATTTT
d_gene: NA
v_gene: TRBV29-1
j_gene: TRBJ1-5
abundance: NA

CDR3aa: CASNRQEGQPQHF
CDR3nt: TGTGCCAGCAACCGACAGGAAGGGCAGCCCCAGCATTTT
d_gene: NA
v_gene: TRBV2
j_gene: TRBJ1-5
abundance: NA

CDR3aa: CASRDTLGLSREQYF
CDR3nt: TGTGCCAGTAGGGACACCCTCGGGCTCTCGAGAGAGCAGTACTTC
d_gene: NA
v_gene: TRBV19
j_gene: TRBJ2-7
abundance: NA

CDR3aa: CATLGGGTQYF
CDR3nt: TGTGCCACCCTAGGGGGCGGGACCCAGTACTTC
d_gene: TRBD1
v_gene: TRBV6-5
j_gene: TRBJ2-5
abundance: NA

CDR3aa: CAWSVIWRRDNEQFF
CDR3nt: TGTGCCTGGAGTGTTATATGGCGGAGGGACAATGAGCAGTTCTTC
d_gene: NA
v_gene: TRBV30
j_gene: TRBJ2-1
abundance: NA

CDR3aa: CASSRGGAGYGYTF
CDR3nt: TGTGCCAGCAGCAGGGGAGGGGCCGGCTATGGCTACACCTTC
d_gene: NA
v_gene: TRBV5-5
j_gene: TRBJ1-2
abundance: NA

CDR3aa: CASLFGGSSYEQYF
CDR3nt: TGTGCCAGCCTTTTTGGCGGGAGCTCCTACGAGCAGTACTTC
d_gene: TRBD2
v_gene: TRBV6-1
j_gene: TRBJ2-7
abundance: NA

CDR3aa: CASSFLRDRAYNEQFF
CDR3nt: TGCGCCAGCAGCTTCCTCCGGGACAGGGCCTACAATGAGCAGTTCTTC
d_gene: TRBD1
v_gene: TRBV5-1
j_gene: TRBJ2-1
abundance: NA

CDR3aa: CASSLSGGIIGGYTF
CDR3nt: TGTGCCAGCAGTTTATCCGGGGGGATAATAGGAGGCTACACCTTC
d_gene: NA
v_gene: TRBV27
j_gene: TRBJ1-2
abundance: NA

CDR3aa: CASRSPPQGAYEQYF
CDR3nt: TGTGCCAGCAGATCTCCCCCCCAGGGCGCCTACGAGCAGTACTTC
d_gene: NA
v_gene: TRBV28
j_gene: TRBJ2-7
abundance: NA

CDR3aa: CASSLDRGQPQHF
CDR3nt: TGTGCCAGCTCCCTGGACAGGGGGCAGCCCCAGCATTTT
d_gene: TRBD1
v_gene: TRBV18
j_gene: TRBJ1-5
abundance: NA

CDR3aa: CASRQPTGLANTGELFF
CDR3nt: TGTGCCAGTAGGCAACCGACAGGGCTCGCGAACACCGGGGAGCTGTTTTTT
d_gene: TRBD1
v_gene: TRBV19
j_gene: TRBJ2-2
abundance: NA

CDR3aa: CSVIPGGSSEAFF
CDR3nt: TGCAGCGTCATACCCGGGGGTTCTTCTGAAGCTTTCTTT
d_gene: NA
v_gene: TRBV29-1
j_gene: TRBJ1-1
abundance: NA

CDR3aa: CAISGQTAPGTYEQYF
CDR3nt: TGTGCCATCAGTGGACAGACAGCGCCAGGAACCTACGAGCAGTACTTC
d_gene: NA
v_gene: TRBV10-3
j_gene: TRBJ2-7
abundance: NA

CDR3aa: CASSSVGSTNEKLFF
CDR3nt: TGTGCCAGCAGTTCCGTCGGTTCAACTAATGAAAAACTGTTTTTT
d_gene: NA
v_gene: TRBV27
j_gene: TRBJ1-4
abundance: NA

CDR3aa: CASSQGVQRGNQETQYF
CDR3nt: TGTGCCAGCAGCCAAGGGGTACAGCGGGGGAACCAAGAGACCCAGTACTTC
d_gene: TRBD2
v_gene: TRBV4-2
j_gene: TRBJ2-5
abundance: NA

CDR3aa: CASSLQGTSGTDTQYF
CDR3nt: TGTGCCAGCAGCTTACAGGGGACTAGCGGGACAGATACGCAGTATTTT
d_gene: TRBD2
v_gene: TRBV7-3
j_gene: TRBJ2-3
abundance: NA

CDR3aa: CASSQDGSSQTQYF
CDR3nt: TGCGCCAGCAGCCAAGATGGGTCTAGTCAGACCCAGTACTTC
d_gene: NA
v_gene: TRBV4-1
j_gene: TRBJ2-5
abundance: NA

CDR3aa: CASSMRTSRMETQYF
CDR3nt: TGTGCCAGTAGTATGCGAACTAGCAGGATGGAGACCCAGTACTTC
d_gene: NA
v_gene: TRBV19
j_gene: TRBJ2-5
abundance: NA

CDR3aa: CASSPRGSYGYTF
CDR3nt: TGTGCCAGCAGCCCCAGGGGGAGCTATGGCTACACCTTC
d_gene: TRBD1
v_gene: TRBV9
j_gene: TRBJ1-2
abundance: NA

CDR3aa: CASSERWRGFYEQYF
CDR3nt: TGTGCCAGCAGTGAAAGGTGGCGGGGATTCTACGAGCAGTACTTC
d_gene: NA
v_gene: TRBV6-1
j_gene: TRBJ2-7
abundance: few

CDR3aa: CASSSAGGVPNEKLFF
CDR3nt: TGTGCCAGCAGCTCGGCCGGGGGCGTACCTAATGAAAAACTGTTTTTT
d_gene: NA
v_gene: TRBV7-6
j_gene: TRBJ1-4
abundance: NA